This TCR beta chain was documented in a study of blood T cells in healthy people across ages (dated by TCRdb to about 2015). General notes on the study: In model experiments, template switching captured about one uniquely barcoded TCR beta cDNA molecule for every two T cells. Using deep sequencing normalized with unique cDNA molecular identifiers, the study measured how TCR beta repertoire diversity changes with age. The donors were split into four age groups: young (average roughly 15 years), middle-aged (about 40), aged (roughly 60) and long-lived (approximately 80). To avoid experimental bias, donors of different ages were distributed randomly across sequencing lanes. For two donors (one aged 18 to 29 and one aged 80 or older), the study analyzed two additional independent replicas of 1 million unique cDNA reads from the same blood draw. The paper's findings and limits, for the study overall: The CMV infection status of donors was not known, potentially confounding age-related changes in expanded clonotypes. As age increased, observed TCR beta diversity per million T cells dropped in a roughly linear way, and a significant reduction was already evident by age about 40. Conclusive comparison of naive and antigen-experienced compartments was prevented by the profiling of bulk unsorted PBMCs. Compared with the aged group, more naive CD4+ T cells, fewer expanded clones and increased TCR diversity were shown by the long-lived group, suggesting age selection. The percentage of naive T cells measured by flow cytometry correlated strongly with observed TCR beta diversity. Estimates of total diversity from one million sequenced T cells were regarded as lower bounds and underestimates.

The library was prepared using 5' RACE. The sequencer listed for this sample is Illumina HiSeq 2500. The second PCR ran for roughly 6 to 11 cycles and used a J-beta primer mix along with a sample-barcoded 5' primer. Each TCR beta cDNA molecule received a unique molecular identifier from a template-switch 5' adaptor carrying 12 random nucleotides. Each sample yielded at least 2.5 million CDR3-containing paired-end reads. The Mint cDNA synthesis kit, primed by a TRBC-specific oligonucleotide, was used to synthesize first-strand cDNA from all RNA. Following uracil-DNA glycosylase treatment, all cDNA underwent a first 18-cycle PCR with the universal primers M1SS and BC2_uni_R. Per the source publication's procedure: For normalization, 1 million high-quality reads were randomly selected from each sample, with every read carrying a distinct molecular identifier. Instead of being binned into consensus sequences, reads with shared molecular identifiers were discarded. MiTCR, run with a Q25 quality threshold and the strictest error-elimination algorithm, handled CDR3 identification, clonotype clustering and error correction. A nonparametric unseen species model with Euler transformation was used to estimate lower-bound total TCR beta diversity. The public reads were reprocessed in TCRdb via fastp at Q25 and MiXCR, keeping in-frame beta chains. Here each entry gathers all rows of one CDR3 protein and keeps the most common genes and DNA. The V and J calls and clone size come from TCRdb's table, not from the authors' own analysis. This sample comprises some 1.5 million distinct CDR3 sequences, under 30% of them detected only once. About 8% of the sample rests with the top ten.

At least ten counts were recorded for this clonotype. Its cognate antigen has yet to be identified. No base qualities exist here, and no much larger clone lies one base off it. CDR1 and CDR2 are read off the germline V gene as SGDLS and YYNGEE. Between the V and J ends, shortened by 0 bases and 5 bases respectively, the junction contains 8 bases. Including cysteine and phenylalanine, the CDR3 has 13 amino acids. Only the CDR3 part of the read is kept: 39 bases, read in frame from the first base. The roughly 42 donors, aged about 6 to 95 years, were systemically healthy Caucasian individuals from Russia. Each donor gave around 9.8 milliliters of peripheral blood, collected into EDTA-treated Vacutainer tubes. Ficoll-Paque density-gradient centrifugation was used to isolate PBMCs, with at least 7 million per sample. Trizol reagent was used to extract total RNA from the PBMCs, yielding at least 5 micrograms per sample. For every donor, flow cytometry on a PBMC aliquot measured the percentage of naive CD45RAhigh/CD27high T cells.

Rearrangement joined TRBV9 to TRBJ2-5; the D gene assignment is ambiguous. This sequence was found in a woman aged 25 to 39 in good health. The sample consisted of blood. The nucleotides read TGTGCCAGCAGCGTAGTGGCTGGCGAGACCCAGTACTTC. It translates as CASSVVAGETQYF. Where the CDR3 stops, the reference TRBV9 and TRBJ2-5 genes take over; the full variable domain is DSGVTQTPKHLITATGQRVTLRCSPRSGDLSVYWYQQSLDQGLQFLIQYYNGEERAKGNILERFSAQQFPDLHSELNLSSLELGDSALYFCASSVVAGETQYFGPGTRLLVL.